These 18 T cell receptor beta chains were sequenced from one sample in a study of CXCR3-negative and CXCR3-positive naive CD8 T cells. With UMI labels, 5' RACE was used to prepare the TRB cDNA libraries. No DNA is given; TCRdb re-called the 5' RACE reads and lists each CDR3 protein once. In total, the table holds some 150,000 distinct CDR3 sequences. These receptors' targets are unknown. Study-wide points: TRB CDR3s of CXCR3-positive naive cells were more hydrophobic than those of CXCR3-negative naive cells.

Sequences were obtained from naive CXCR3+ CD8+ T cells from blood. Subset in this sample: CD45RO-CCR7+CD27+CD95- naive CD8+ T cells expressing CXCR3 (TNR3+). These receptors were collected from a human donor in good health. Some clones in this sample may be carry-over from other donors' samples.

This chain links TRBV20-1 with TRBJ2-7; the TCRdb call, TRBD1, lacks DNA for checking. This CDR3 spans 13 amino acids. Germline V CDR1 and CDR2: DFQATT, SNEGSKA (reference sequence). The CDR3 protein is CSARPGETYEQYF.

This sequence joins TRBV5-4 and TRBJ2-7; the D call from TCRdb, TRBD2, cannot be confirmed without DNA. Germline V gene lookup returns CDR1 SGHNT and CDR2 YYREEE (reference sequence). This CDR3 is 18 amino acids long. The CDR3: CASSGPLNSGASSYEQYF.

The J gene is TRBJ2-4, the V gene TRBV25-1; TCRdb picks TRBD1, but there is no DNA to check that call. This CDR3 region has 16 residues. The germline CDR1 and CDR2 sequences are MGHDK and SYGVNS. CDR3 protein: CASRGQGGFTKNIQYF.

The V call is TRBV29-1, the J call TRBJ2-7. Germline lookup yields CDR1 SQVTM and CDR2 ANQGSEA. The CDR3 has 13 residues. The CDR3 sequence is CSVLLASSYEQYF.

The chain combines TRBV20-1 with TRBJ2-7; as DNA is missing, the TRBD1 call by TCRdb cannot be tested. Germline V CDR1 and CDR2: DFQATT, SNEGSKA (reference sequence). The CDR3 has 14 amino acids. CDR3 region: CSARRLSAGYEQYF.

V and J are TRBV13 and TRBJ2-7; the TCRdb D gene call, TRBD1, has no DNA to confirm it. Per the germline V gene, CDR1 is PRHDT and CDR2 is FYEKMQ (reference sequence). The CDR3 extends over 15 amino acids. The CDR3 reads CASSSMDRGAYEQYF.

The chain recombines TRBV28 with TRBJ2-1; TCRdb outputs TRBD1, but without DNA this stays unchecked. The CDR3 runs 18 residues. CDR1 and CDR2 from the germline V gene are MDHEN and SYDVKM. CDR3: CASSLVSAGTGGDNEQFF.

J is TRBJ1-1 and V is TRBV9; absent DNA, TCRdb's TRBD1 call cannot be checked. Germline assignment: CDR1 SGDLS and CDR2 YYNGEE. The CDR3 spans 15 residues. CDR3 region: CASSVSGTGATEAFF.

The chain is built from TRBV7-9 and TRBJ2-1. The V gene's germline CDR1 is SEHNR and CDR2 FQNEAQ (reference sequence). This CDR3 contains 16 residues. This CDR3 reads CASSSSTLFFDNEQFF.

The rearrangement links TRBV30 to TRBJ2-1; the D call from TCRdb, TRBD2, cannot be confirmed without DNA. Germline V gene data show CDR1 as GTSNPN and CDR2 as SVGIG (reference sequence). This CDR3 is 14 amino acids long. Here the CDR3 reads CAWRSAGPYNEQFF.

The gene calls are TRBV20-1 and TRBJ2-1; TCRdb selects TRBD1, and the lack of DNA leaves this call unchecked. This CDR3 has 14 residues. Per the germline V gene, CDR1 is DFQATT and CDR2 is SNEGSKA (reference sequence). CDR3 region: CSAPGVVFHNEQFF.

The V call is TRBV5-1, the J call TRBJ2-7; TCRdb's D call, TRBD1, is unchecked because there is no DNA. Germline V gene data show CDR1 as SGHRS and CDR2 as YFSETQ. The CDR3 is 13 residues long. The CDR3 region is CASSAGGAYEQYF.

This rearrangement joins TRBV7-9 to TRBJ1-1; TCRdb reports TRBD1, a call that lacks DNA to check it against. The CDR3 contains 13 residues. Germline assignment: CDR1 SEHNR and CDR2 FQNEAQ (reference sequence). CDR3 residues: CASSHRERTEAFF.

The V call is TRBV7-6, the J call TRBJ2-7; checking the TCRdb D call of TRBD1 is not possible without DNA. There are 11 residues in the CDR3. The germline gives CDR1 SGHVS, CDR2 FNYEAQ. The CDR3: CASSDTREQYF.

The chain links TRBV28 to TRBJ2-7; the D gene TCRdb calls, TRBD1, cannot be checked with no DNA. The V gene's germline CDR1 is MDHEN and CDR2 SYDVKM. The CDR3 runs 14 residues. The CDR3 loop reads CASRDRGGGYEQYF.

CDR3 residues: CASSQPGVRMGTDTQYF. The V and J genes are TRBV4-3 and TRBJ2-3. CDR3 length: 17 residues. Germline CDR1 reads LGHNA; CDR2 reads YSLEER.

CDR3 in amino acids: CSVGLTGTYYNEQFF. The rearrangement uses TRBV29-1 and TRBJ2-1; with no DNA, the TCRdb D assignment of TRBD1 cannot be verified. The CDR3 contains 15 residues. Germline CDR1 is SQVTM and CDR2 is ANQGSEA.

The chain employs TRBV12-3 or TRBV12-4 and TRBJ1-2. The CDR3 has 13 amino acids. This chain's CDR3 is CASSSTASYGYTF.